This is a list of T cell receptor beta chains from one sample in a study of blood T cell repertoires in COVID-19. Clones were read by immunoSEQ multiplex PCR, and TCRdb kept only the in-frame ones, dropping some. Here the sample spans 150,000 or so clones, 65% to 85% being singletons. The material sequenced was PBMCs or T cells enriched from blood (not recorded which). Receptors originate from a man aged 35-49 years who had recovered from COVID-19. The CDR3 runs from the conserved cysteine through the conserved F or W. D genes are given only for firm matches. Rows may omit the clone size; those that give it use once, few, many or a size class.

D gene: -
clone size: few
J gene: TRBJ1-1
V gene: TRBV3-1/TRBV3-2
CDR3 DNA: TGTGCCAGCAGCAGAGGAAACACTGAAGCTTTCTTT
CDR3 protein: CASSRGNTEAFF

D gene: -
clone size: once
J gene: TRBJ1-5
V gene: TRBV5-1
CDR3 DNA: TGCGCCAGCAGCCCGCGGGGAGGCAATCAGCCCCAGCATTTT
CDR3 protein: CASSPRGGNQPQHF

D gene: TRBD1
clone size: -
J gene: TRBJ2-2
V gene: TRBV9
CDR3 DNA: TGTGCCAGCAGACAACCCTCGAACAGGGGGCGAAACGGGGAGCTGTTTTTT
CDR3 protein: CASRQPSNRGRNGELFF

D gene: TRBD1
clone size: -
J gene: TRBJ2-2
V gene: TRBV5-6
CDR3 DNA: TGTGCCAGCAGCCCCGGGACAGGGGGTTACAACACCGGGGAGCTGTTTTTT
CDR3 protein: CASSPGTGGYNTGELFF

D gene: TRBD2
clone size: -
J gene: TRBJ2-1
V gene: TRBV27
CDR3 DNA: TGTGCCAGCAGTCCTAGCGGGGGGCCTCCCAATGAGCAGTTCTTC
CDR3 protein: CASSPSGGPPNEQFF

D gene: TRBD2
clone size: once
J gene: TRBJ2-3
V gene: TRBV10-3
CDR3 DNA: TGTGCCATCAGTGACACTAGCGGGGGGCGCACAGATACGCAGTATTTT
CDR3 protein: CAISDTSGGRTDTQYF

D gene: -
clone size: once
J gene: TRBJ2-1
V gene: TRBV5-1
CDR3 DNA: TGCGCCAGCAGCTTGACAGGTATCGATGAGCAGTTCTTC
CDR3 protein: CASSLTGIDEQFF

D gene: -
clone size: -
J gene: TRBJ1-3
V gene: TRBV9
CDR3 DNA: TGTGCCAGCAGCGTAGGGACAGACCAAGGAAACACCATATATTTT
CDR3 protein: CASSVGTDQGNTIYF

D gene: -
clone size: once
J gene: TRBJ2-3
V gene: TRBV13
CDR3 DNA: TGTGCCAGCACCCGGGGCACAGATACGCAGTATTTT
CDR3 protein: CASTRGTDTQYF

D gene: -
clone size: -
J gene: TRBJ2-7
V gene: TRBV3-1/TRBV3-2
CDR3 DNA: TGTGCCAGCAGCCCTATCCCAGGGGGGTCAAACGAGCAGTACTTC
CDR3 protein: CASSPIPGGSNEQYF

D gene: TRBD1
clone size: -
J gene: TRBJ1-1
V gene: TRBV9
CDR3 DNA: TGTGCCAGCAGCCCACGACAGGGAACGGACACTGAAGCTTTCTTT
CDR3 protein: CASSPRQGTDTEAFF

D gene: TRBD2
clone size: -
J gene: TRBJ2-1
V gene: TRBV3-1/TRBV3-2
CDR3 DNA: TGTGCCAGCAGCCAATTCCTAGCGGGGGGAGGTGAGCAGTTCTTC
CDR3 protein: CASSQFLAGGGEQFF

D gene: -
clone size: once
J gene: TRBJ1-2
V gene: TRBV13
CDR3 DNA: TGTGCCAGCAGCTTGCAAACCGGGTATGGCTACACCTTC
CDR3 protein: CASSLQTGYGYTF

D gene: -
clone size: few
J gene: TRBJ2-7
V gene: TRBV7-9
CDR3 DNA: TGTGCCAGCAGCCGGAATGCGGCCCGGGACGAGCAGTACTTC
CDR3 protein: CASSRNAARDEQYF

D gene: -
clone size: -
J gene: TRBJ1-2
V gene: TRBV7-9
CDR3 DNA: TGTGCCAGCAGCTTAGAAGTCAGCTATGGCTACACCTTC
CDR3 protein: CASSLEVSYGYTF

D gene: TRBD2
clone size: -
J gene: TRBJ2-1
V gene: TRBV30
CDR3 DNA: TGTGCCTGGAGTGTACGGGGGGGCCGGAACAATGAGCAGTTCTTC
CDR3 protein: CAWSVRGGRNNEQFF

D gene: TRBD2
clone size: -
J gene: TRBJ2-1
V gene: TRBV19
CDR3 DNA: TGTGCCAGTATGACTAGCGGGGGGGTAGAGCAGTTCTTC
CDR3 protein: CASMTSGGVEQFF

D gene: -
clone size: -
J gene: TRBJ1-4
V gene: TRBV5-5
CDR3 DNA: TGTGCCAGCAGCTTCGGCCAGGGCAGAGAAAAACTGTTTTTT
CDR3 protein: CASSFGQGREKLFF

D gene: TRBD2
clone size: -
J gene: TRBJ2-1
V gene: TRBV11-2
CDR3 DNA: TGTGCCAGCAGCTCGCGGGGGGGCGAGGATGAGCAGTTCTTC
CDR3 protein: CASSSRGGEDEQFF

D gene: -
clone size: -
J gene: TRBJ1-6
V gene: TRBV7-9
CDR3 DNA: TGTGCCAGCAGCCCCGAGTCACCCCTCCACTTT
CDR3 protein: CASSPESPLHF

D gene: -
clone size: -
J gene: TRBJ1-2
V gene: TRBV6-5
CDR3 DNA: TGTGCCAGCAGCCATCACGACAGTTTTAACTATGGCTACACCTTC
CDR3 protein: CASSHHDSFNYGYTF

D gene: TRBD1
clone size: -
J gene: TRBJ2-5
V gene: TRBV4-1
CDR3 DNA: TGCGCCAGCAGCCAGGAAGGGACAGGGGATCGGGAGACCCAGTACTTC
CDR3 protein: CASSQEGTGDRETQYF

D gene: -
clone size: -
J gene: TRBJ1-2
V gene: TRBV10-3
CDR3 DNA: TGTGCCATCAGTGAGAGGGACAAGAACTATGGCTACACCTTC
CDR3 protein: CAISERDKNYGYTF

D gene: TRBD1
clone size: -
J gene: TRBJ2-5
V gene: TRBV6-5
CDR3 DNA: TGTGCCAGCAGAACACAGGGGCCGGTGGGGACCCAGTACTTC
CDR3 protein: CASRTQGPVGTQYF

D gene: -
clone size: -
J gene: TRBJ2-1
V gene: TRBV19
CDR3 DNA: TGTGCCACCGGATTGACAGGGAGGTACAATGAGCAGTTCTTC
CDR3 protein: CATGLTGRYNEQFF